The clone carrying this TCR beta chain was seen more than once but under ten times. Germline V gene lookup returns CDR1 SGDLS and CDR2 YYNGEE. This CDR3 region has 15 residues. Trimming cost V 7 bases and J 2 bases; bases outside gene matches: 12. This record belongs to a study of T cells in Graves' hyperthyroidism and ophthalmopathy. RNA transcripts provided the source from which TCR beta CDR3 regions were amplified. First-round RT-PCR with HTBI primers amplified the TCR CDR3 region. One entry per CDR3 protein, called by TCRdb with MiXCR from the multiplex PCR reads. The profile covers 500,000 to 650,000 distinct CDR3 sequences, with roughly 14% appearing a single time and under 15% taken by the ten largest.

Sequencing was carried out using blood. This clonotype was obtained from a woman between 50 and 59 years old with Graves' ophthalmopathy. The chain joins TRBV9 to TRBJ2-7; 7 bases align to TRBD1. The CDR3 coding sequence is TGTGCCAGCGGCCTAGGGACAGATGAAACCTACGAGCAGTACTTC. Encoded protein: CASGLGTDETYEQYF.